The 21 T cell receptor beta chains presented below share a single source sample, sequenced in a study of blood T cell repertoires in COVID-19. The table came from immunoSEQ multiplex PCR; TCRdb's copy has only in-frame clones and leaves some out. Found here are more than 150,000 clones, roughly 79% of them singletons; the top ten hold approximately 12%. Input material: peripheral blood. The receptors here all came from a woman aged 80 or over with COVID-19, enrolled during active disease.

This chain links TRBV7-8 with TRBJ1-3; 9 nucleotides line up with TRBD1. J gave up 0 bases and V 2 bases, and 5 bases lay outside the gene matches. The CDR3 length is 17 residues. Germline CDR1 reads SGHVS; CDR2 reads FQNEAQ. This chain's CDR3 is CASSLPGQGSSGNTIYF. In nucleotides, the CDR3 is TGTGCCAGCAGCTTACCGGGACAGGGAAGCTCTGGAAACACCATATATTTT.

The chain is built from TRBV4-2 and TRBJ1-2, with D unresolved. Trimming pared 4 bases from V and 6 bases from J, leaving 12 bases between. CDR3 size: 13 residues. CDR1 LGHNA and CDR2 YNFKEQ come from the germline V gene. CDR3 in DNA: TGTGCCAGCAGCCTGGCTCCGTCAGATGGCTACACCTTC. Translation gives CASSLAPSDGYTF.

This clone was seen a handful of times. The rearrangement links TRBV7-9 to TRBJ2-7; perhaps TRBD2 as D (5 bases). The CDR3 consists of 16 residues. Germline CDR1 and CDR2: SEHNR and FQNEAQ (reference sequence). With 1 base removed from V and 2 bases from J, the gap between germline ends came to 15 bases. The CDR3, as DNA: TGTGCCAGCAGCTTAGACATCCGGGGAAGAACCTACGAGCAGTACTTC. This sequence encodes CASSLDIRGRTYEQYF.

The rearrangement joins TRBV6-5 to TRBJ2-3; D gene unclear. This CDR3 is 13 amino acids long. V was pared by 7 bases and J by 2 bases, with 10 bases between. Germline V gene lookup returns CDR1 MNHEY and CDR2 SVGAGI. The CDR3 sequence is CASTSGFTDTQYF. As DNA, the CDR3 is TGTGCCAGCACCTCAGGATTCACAGATACGCAGTATTTT.

CDR3 DNA: TGTGCCAGCAGCTCCCATGACAGGGCGGCAGATACGCAGTATTTT. Encoded protein: CASSSHDRAADTQYF. The chain links TRBV11-2 to TRBJ2-3; 7 bases are a match to TRBD1. Per germline, CDR1 SGHAT and CDR2 FQNNGV. The J segment lost 4 bases and the V segment lost 4 bases, leaving 8 bases of the junction unmatched. This CDR3 has 15 amino acids. The full variable domain, with the rest looked up from reference TRBV11-2 and TRBJ2-3, is EAGVAQSPRYKIIEKRQSVAFWCNPISGHATLYWYQQILGQGPKLLIQFQNNGVVDDSQLPKDRFSAERLKGVDSTLKIQPAKLEDSAVYLCASSSHDRAADTQYFGPGTRLTVL.

This clone was detected once. This chain connects TRBV19 to TRBJ1-4; no reliable D call. The V end was cut by 9 bases, the J end by 2 bases, with 10 bases between. The CDR3 extends over 13 amino acids. The germline CDR1 and CDR2 sequences are LNHDA and SQIVND (reference sequence). The CDR3 DNA sequence: TGTGCCAGCTTAAGCAACACTAATGAAAAACTGTTTTTT. Translated, it gives CASLSNTNEKLFF.

The chain uses TRBV6-4 and TRBJ1-1, with 9 bases lining up with TRBD1. The germline V gene has CDR1 MRHNA and CDR2 SNTAGT. This CDR3 is 14 amino acids long. Trimming at V came to 5 bases and at J to 5 bases, leaving 6 bases not matched to a gene. DNA for the CDR3: TGTGCCAGCAGTTGGGACAGGGATCGGACTGAAGCTTTCTTT. This gives the protein CASSWDRDRTEAFF.

The chain couples TRBV18 to TRBJ2-1; TRBD2 might be the D (7 bases). Looked up from germline, CDR1 is KGHSH and CDR2 is LQKENI. This CDR3 spans 15 amino acids. Trimming stripped 3 bases from V and 9 bases from J, with 18 bases between. DNA for the CDR3: TGTGCCAGCTCACCTACCTCCGCGGGGGCGGGTGAGCAGTTCTTC. Amino acids: CASSPTSAGAGEQFF.

The CDR3 sequence: CASSPGQGPVSGANVLTF. The CDR3 DNA reads as TGCGCCAGCAGCCCGGGACAGGGGCCGGTCTCTGGGGCCAACGTCCTGACTTTC. The genes are TRBV5-1 and TRBJ2-6; 10 nucleotides align to TRBD1. This CDR3 is 18 amino acids long. V trimming: 4 bases; J trimming: 0 bases; junction bases outside the gene matches: 7. Germline-derived CDR1 and CDR2 are SGHRS and YFSETQ.

The gene calls are TRBV5-1 and TRBJ2-5; D may be TRBD2 (5 bases). This CDR3 has 14 amino acids. V was clipped by 4 bases and J by 2 bases, with 12 bases between them. CDR1 SGHRS and CDR2 YFSETQ come from the germline V gene. In DNA, the CDR3 is TGCGCCAGCAGCACGGGGTCCACTCAAGAGACCCAGTACTTC. Translated: CASSTGSTQETQYF.

This chain links TRBV2 with TRBJ2-7; possible D gene TRBD1, 6 bases. V dropped 6 bases and J dropped 0 bases, with 15 bases sitting between them. There are 15 residues in the CDR3. CDR1 is SNHLY and CDR2 is FYNNEI in the germline V gene. The CDR3 loop reads CASSLEGESSYEQYF. In nucleotides, the CDR3 is TGTGCCAGCAGCCTTGAGGGGGAGAGCTCCTACGAGCAGTACTTC.

This chain joins TRBV7-9 and TRBJ2-1; 8 positions agree with TRBD1. CDR1 is SEHNR and CDR2 is FQNEAQ in the germline V gene (reference sequence). This CDR3 has 15 residues. V was clipped by 3 bases and J by 7 bases; unmatched bases: 8. The CDR3 region has the DNA TGTGCCAGCAGCTTGCACAGGGGGAGGCCGAATGAGCAGTTCTTC. Its protein is CASSLHRGRPNEQFF.

The chain recombines TRBV6-1 with TRBJ1-6; D is undetermined. This CDR3 contains 15 residues. V lost 0 bases and J lost 4, with 7 bases in between. CDR1 and CDR2 (germline): MNHNS, SASEGT. Written as DNA, the CDR3 is TGTGCCAGCAGTGAAGCGAACAGTTATAATTCACCCCTCCACTTT. Protein: CASSEANSYNSPLHF.

The chain carries TRBV11-2 and TRBJ1-5; 7 nucleotides align to TRBD1. Per germline, CDR1 SGHAT and CDR2 FQNNGV. The CDR3 sequence is 18 residues long. The V gene end was trimmed by 5 bases and the J gene end by 0 bases; junction bases not matched to a gene: 13. CDR3 region: CASSTHRQGGNSNQPQHF. Written as DNA, the CDR3 is TGTGCCAGCAGCACCCATCGACAGGGTGGAAATAGCAATCAGCCCCAGCATTTT.

V is TRBV7-9 and J is TRBJ2-2; no clear D. This CDR3 is built from 14 residues. In germline, CDR1 is SEHNR, CDR2 FQNEAQ (reference sequence). Trimming shortened V by 1 base and J by 6 bases, and 9 bases separated the two germline ends. The CDR3, as DNA: TGTGCCAGCAGCTTAGGGTCTCGCGCCGGGGAGCTGTTTTTT. Protein product: CASSLGSRAGELFF.

The chain combines TRBV18 with TRBJ1-3; TRBD1 matches 11 bases. This CDR3 comprises 18 residues. Germline CDR1 and CDR2: KGHSH and LQKENI. Unmatched junction bases numbered 11, after V lost 6 bases and J lost 1 base. The CDR3 region has the DNA TGTGCCAGCTCCCCATTGCTAGGACAGGGGGCTTCTGGAAACACCATATATTTT. It translates to CASSPLLGQGASGNTIYF.

The rearrangement uses TRBV19 and TRBJ1-6; 7 bases match TRBD1. The CDR3 consists of 15 residues. V lost 1 base and J lost 9; bases outside the gene matches: 6. Germline CDR1 is LNHDA and CDR2 is SQIVND (reference sequence). DNA of the CDR3: TGTGCCAGTAGTATAGGACAGGGTGGGGGTTCACCCCTCCACTTT. It encodes CASSIGQGGGSPLHF.

The V call is TRBV15, the J call TRBJ1-2; D is unclear. The CDR3 consists of 13 residues. CDR1 and CDR2 from the germline V gene are LNHNV and YYDKDF (reference sequence). V was pared by 0 bases and J by 2 bases, with 4 bases between. The CDR3 here is CATSRDLNYGYTF. In nucleotides, the CDR3 is TGTGCCACCAGCAGAGATCTCAACTATGGCTACACCTTC.

The genes are TRBV7-9 and TRBJ2-1, with 11 bases fitting TRBD2. CDR1 and CDR2 from the germline V gene are SEHNR and FQNEAQ (reference sequence). The CDR3 sequence is 14 residues long. V shed 6 bases, J shed 6 bases, and the junction held 4 bases outside the gene matches. The CDR3 DNA sequence: TGTGCCAGCAGAGCTAGCGGGAGGAGCAATGAGCAGTTCTTC. This encodes CASRASGRSNEQFF. The full variable domain, with the rest looked up from reference TRBV7-9 and TRBJ2-1, is DTGVSQNPRHKITKRGQNVTFRCDPISEHNRLYWYRQTLGQGPEFLTYFQNEAQLEKSRLLSDRFSAERPKGSFSTLEIQRTEQGDSAMYLCASRASGRSNEQFFGPGTRLTVL.

V usage is TRBV24-1 and J usage is TRBJ2-1; 7 bases fit TRBD2. Germline trimming cut 7 bases from V and 1 base from J; bases unmatched to any gene: 3. This CDR3 has 14 amino acids. Looked up from germline, CDR1 is KGHDR and CDR2 is SFDVKD. The CDR3 region is CATRAGPSYNEQFF. The CDR3 DNA follows: TGTGCCACCAGAGCGGGACCTTCCTACAATGAGCAGTTCTTC.

The rearrangement links TRBV2 to TRBJ2-1, with 15 bases matching TRBD2. V shed 3 bases, J shed 8 bases, and the junction held 11 bases outside the gene matches. Germline loops: CDR1 SNHLY, CDR2 FYNNEI. The CDR3 length is 18 residues. The CDR3 protein is CASSDPDGTSGGSDEQFF. The CDR3 nucleotides read TGTGCCAGCAGTGACCCTGATGGGACTAGCGGGGGGTCGGATGAGCAGTTCTTC.